These 17 T cell receptor beta chains were sequenced from one sample in a study of blood T cells in healthy people across ages (dated by TCRdb to the mid-2010s). The library was prepared using 5' RACE. The data were produced on an Illumina HiSeq 2500. A second roughly 6 to 12 cycle PCR used a sample-barcoded 5' primer and a J-beta primer mix. The public reads were run again by TCRdb, first through fastp at Q25 and then through MiXCR, and only productive beta chains were kept. Rows with one shared CDR3 protein collapse into an entry with the most common genes and DNA. This sample is represented by about 1.7 million distinct CDR3 sequences; 28% of them were singletons. In total, the top ten clones hold 7.7% of the sample. The sequenced sample consisted of blood. The receptors derive from a woman in her twenties or thirties in good health.

This clonotype showed up just a few times. The rearrangement links TRBV5-1 to TRBJ2-3, with a possible D match to TRBD2 (6 bases). The V end was cut by 1 base, the J end by 4 bases, with 13 bases between. CDR1 SGHRS and CDR2 YFSETQ come from the germline V gene. This CDR3 comprises 15 residues. The DNA of the CDR3 is TGCGCCAGCAGCTTGACTAGCTCGACGGCAGATACGCAGTATTTT. As protein: CASSLTSSTADTQYF.

The chain links TRBV10-3 to TRBJ2-4, with D possibly TRBD1 on 5 matching bases. The closer fit of TRBJ2-7 to the DNA end suggests the J call may be wrong. The CDR3 length is 14 residues. Germline-derived CDR1 and CDR2 are ENHRY and SYGVKD. The CDR3 region has the DNA TGTGCCATCAGCGAGGACAAGGTCGGGCACGAGCAGTACTTC. It specifies CAISEDKVGHEQYF.

As for this clonotype: A much larger clone lies a single base off, so this may be a read error. The J gene is TRBJ2-3, the V gene TRBV10-3, with 12 bases aligning to TRBD2. The junction had 7 bases not matched to a gene; V was cut back by 7 bases and J by 2 bases. The CDR3 consists of 16 residues. Germline V CDR1 and CDR2: ENHRY, SYGVKD. CDR3 nucleotides: TGTGCCATCAAACTAGCGGGGGGCCCTTCCACAGATACGCAGTATTTT. This translates into CAIKLAGGPSTDTQYF.

This clonotype was detected only a few times. CDR3 protein: CASGSWSGGAQNNEQFF. CDR3 nucleotide sequence: TGTGCCAGCGGAAGTTGGAGCGGGGGGGCCCAGAACAATGAGCAGTTCTTC. The genes are TRBV28 and TRBJ2-1, with 10 bases aligning to TRBD2. The length of the CDR3 is 17 residues. In germline, CDR1 is MDHEN, CDR2 SYDVKM. Trimming cost V 8 bases and J 5 bases; bases outside gene matches: 15.

The CDR3 is CASSEFSGKPNQETQYF. CDR3 nucleotides: TGCGCCAGCAGTGAGTTCTCCGGGAAGCCCAACCAAGAGACCCAGTACTTC. This rearrangement joins TRBV10-1 to TRBJ2-5, with D tentatively TRBD2 (5 bases). Looked up from germline, CDR1 is WNHNN and CDR2 is SYGVQD (reference sequence). The CDR3 is 17 amino acids. Trimming cost V 1 base and J 0 bases, with 15 bases left between them.

As regards this clonotype: At one of its ends the junction is not consistent with the germline gene, which may arise from a read error. The chain carries TRBV28 and TRBJ2-7, with D possibly TRBD1 on 5 matching bases. This CDR3 region has 14 residues. The germline gives CDR1 MDHEN, CDR2 SYDVKM. Here the CDR3 reads CSARKGATPYEQYF. The CDR3 DNA reads TGCAGCGCCAGAAAAGGGGCTACCCCCTACGAGCAGTACTTC.

This rearrangement joins TRBV29-1 to TRBJ1-1; D gene unclear. V lost 4 bases, J lost 0 bases, and 12 bases lay in between. Germline V gene lookup returns CDR1 SQVTM and CDR2 ANQGSEA. The CDR3 is 14 residues long. The CDR3 DNA follows: TGCAGCGTTGGGAACGGGGTGGTGAACACTGAAGCTTTCTTT. This gives the protein CSVGNGVVNTEAFF.

This clonotype showed up just a few times. The V gene is TRBV28, the J gene TRBJ2-7; 7 bases agree with TRBD1. Trimming took 5 bases from V and 2 from J; bases not matched to a gene: 9. Germline lookup yields CDR1 MDHEN and CDR2 SYDVKM. This CDR3 is built from 15 residues. CDR3 DNA: TGTGCCAGCAGTACAACCGGGACAGCAACCTACGAGCAGTACTTC. This encodes CASSTTGTATYEQYF.

This clonotype was counted between two and nine times. V is TRBV9 and J is TRBJ2-5; tentatively, D is TRBD2 (5 bases). Germline V gene data show CDR1 as SGDLS and CDR2 as YYNGEE. The CDR3 loop spans 14 amino acids. The V and J ends lost 0 bases and 5 bases respectively, with 11 bases between them. The CDR3 DNA sequence: TGTGCCAGCAGCGTAGACCTAGCTAGTGAGACCCAGTACTTC. It specifies CASSVDLASETQYF.

This chain uses TRBV7-9 with TRBJ1-2, with D hard to call. Germline V gives CDR1 SEHNR, CDR2 FQNEAQ (reference sequence). V was cut by 1 base and J by 6 bases, with 24 bases left in between. CDR3 length: 18 amino acids. The CDR3 region has the DNA TGTGCCAGCAGCTTAGGGATCGGCCCACACCCCGGCGGAGATGGCTACACCTTC. Translating gives CASSLGIGPHPGGDGYTF. The variable domain in full, completed from reference TRBV7-9 and TRBJ1-2, reads DTGVSQNPRHKITKRGQNVTFRCDPISEHNRLYWYRQTLGQGPEFLTYFQNEAQLEKSRLLSDRFSAERPKGSFSTLEIQRTEQGDSAMYLCASSLGIGPHPGGDGYTFGSGTRLTVV.

The rearrangement links TRBV9 to TRBJ1-2; D is possibly TRBD1 (5 bases). CDR3 length: 13 residues. The V gene's germline CDR1 is SGDLS and CDR2 YYNGEE. The V gene lost 0 bases and the J gene lost 6 bases, with 9 bases spanning the gap. DNA of the CDR3: TGTGCCAGCAGCGTAGGAGGGGTCCATGGCTACACCTTC. This codes for CASSVGGVHGYTF.

Of note for this clonotype: This may stem from a read error, because a much larger clone lies one nucleotide away. The V gene is TRBV6-2 or TRBV6-3, the J gene TRBJ2-5, with 9 bases matching TRBD2. Trimming at V came to 8 bases and at J to 11 bases, leaving 24 bases not matched to a gene. CDR3 length: 17 residues. The germline V gene has CDR1 MNHEY and CDR2 SVGEGT. CDR3 bases: TGTGCCAGCGGCCGCTCGTGCGGGGGGGCGCCTTCCAATGAGCAGTACTTC. It encodes CASGRSCGGAPSNEQYF.

V usage is TRBV7-3 and J usage is TRBJ2-7; TRBD2 aligns across 9 bases. The CDR3 contains 18 residues. Trimming cost V 4 bases and J 7 bases; bases outside gene matches: 20. Germline V gene lookup returns CDR1 SGHTA and CDR2 FQGTGA. CDR3 nucleotide sequence: TGTGCCAGCAGCTCCCTTATCGTGTTGGCGGGGGGGCGATGGGAGCAGTACTTC. Its protein product is CASSSLIVLAGGRWEQYF.

The rearrangement links TRBV4-1 to TRBJ2-5; the match to TRBD2 covers 8 bases. The germline gives CDR1 MGHRA, CDR2 YSYEKL. V was clipped by 2 bases and J by 5 bases; unmatched bases: 16. This CDR3 contains 18 residues. CDR3 amino acids: CASSQRPLRAGVLETQYF. The CDR3 coding sequence is TGCGCCAGCAGCCAAAGGCCCCTTCGAGCGGGAGTGTTGGAGACCCAGTACTTC.

The sample holds many counts of this clonotype. The CDR3 loop reads CASRSTTSGSYEQYF. The CDR3 DNA sequence: TGTGCCAGCAGGTCTACCACTAGCGGCTCCTACGAGCAGTACTTC. The chain is built from TRBV7-2 and TRBJ2-7; 8 bases are shared with TRBD2. Per the germline V gene, CDR1 is SGHTA and CDR2 is FQGNSA. The CDR3 sequence is 15 residues long. The junction had 7 bases not matched to a gene; V was cut back by 6 bases and J by 0 bases.

This chain uses TRBV7-2 with TRBJ2-3, with D unclear. Trimming cost V 2 bases and J 0 bases, with 9 bases left between them. Germline V gene lookup returns CDR1 SGHTA and CDR2 FQGNSA. This CDR3 contains 15 residues. The chain's CDR3 is CASSLNHPSTDTQYF. Here the CDR3 DNA reads TGTGCCAGCAGCTTAAATCACCCCAGCACAGATACGCAGTATTTT.

This clonotype came up many times. The chain couples TRBV2 to TRBJ1-5, with TRBD1 identical over 9 bases. V gave up 6 bases and J gave up 4 bases; unmatched junction bases: 4. The CDR3 length is 14 residues. CDR1 and CDR2 from the germline V gene are SNHLY and FYNNEI. The CDR3 spells CASSTQGANQPQHF. CDR3 nucleotide sequence: TGTGCCAGCAGCACACAGGGGGCAAATCAGCCCCAGCATTTT.